What follows are 32 T cell receptor beta chains derived from one specimen sequenced in a study of Ad26.COV2.S vaccination and SARS-CoV-2 variants. Generated by immunoSEQ multiplex PCR, the TCRdb table keeps only in-frame clones and is missing some. The table includes around 170,000 clones, approximately 90% detected once. Here the sequenced sample was peripheral blood, taken after recovery from COVID-19. All receptors come from a human donor who had recovered from COVID-19.

The chain employs TRBV11-3 and TRBJ2-1; the match to TRBD2 covers 9 bases. J was trimmed by 9 bases and V by 0 bases; bases with no gene match: 9. Germline V CDR1 and CDR2: SGHNT, YENEEA. The CDR3 consists of 16 residues. The CDR3 region is CASSLEGSGGTSEQFF. The CDR3 DNA reads TGTGCCAGCAGCTTAGAAGGTAGCGGGGGAACTAGTGAGCAGTTCTTC.

The V and J genes are TRBV5-6 and TRBJ2-5; the D gene is possibly TRBD1 (5 bases). The germline gives CDR1 SGHDT, CDR2 YYEEEE. There are 14 residues in the CDR3. Trimming shortened V by 0 bases and J by 1 base, and 7 bases separated the two germline ends. CDR3 amino acids: CASSLVDTQETQYF. In DNA, the CDR3 is TGTGCCAGCAGCTTGGTGGACACCCAAGAGACCCAGTACTTC.

The rearrangement uses TRBV5-1 and TRBJ2-5; D may be TRBD1 (7 bases). Germline V gives CDR1 SGHRS, CDR2 YFSETQ. The CDR3 spans 14 residues. Deletions cut 7 bases from V and 1 base from J, with 14 bases between. The CDR3 here is CASGQEGLQETQYF. CDR3 DNA sequence: TGCGCCAGCGGACAGGAGGGCCTCCAAGAGACCCAGTACTTC. Filled out from reference TRBV5-1 and TRBJ2-5, the complete variable domain reads KAGVTQTPRYLIKTRGQQVTLSCSPISGHRSVSWYQQTPGQGLQFLFEYFSETQRNKGNFPGRFSGRQFSNSRSEMNVSTLELGDSALYLCASGQEGLQETQYFGPGTRLLVL.

The chain combines TRBV5-1 with TRBJ1-6, with a possible D match to TRBD1 (6 bases). Per germline, CDR1 SGHRS and CDR2 YFSETQ. V lost 4 bases, J lost 5 bases, and 13 bases lay in between. This CDR3 has 15 residues. The CDR3 DNA reads as TGCGCCAGCAGCCTACAACAGGGAGATAATTCACCCCTCCACTTT. This codes for CASSLQQGDNSPLHF.

This clone occurred once. The V gene is TRBV6-5, the J gene TRBJ1-3, with a tentative D call TRBD1 (6 bases). V lost 7 bases and J 2 bases, leaving 15 bases between the germline ends. The CDR3 covers 15 residues. Germline V gene sequence: CDR1 MNHEY, CDR2 SVGAGI. CDR3 coding DNA: TGTGCCAGCACCCAATCCAGGGGTGCTGGAAACACCATATATTTT. This encodes CASTQSRGAGNTIYF.

The chain employs TRBV19 and TRBJ2-3; perhaps TRBD1 as D (5 bases). The V gene lost 3 bases and the J gene lost 4 bases, with 17 bases spanning the gap. The germline V gene encodes CDR1 LNHDA and CDR2 SQIVND (reference sequence). The CDR3 totals 16 residues. In nucleotides, the CDR3 is TGTGCCAGTAGTATCCCGACAAAACTCAGGGCAGATACGCAGTATTTT. Its protein is CASSIPTKLRADTQYF. The full variable domain, its missing parts supplied by reference TRBV19 and TRBJ2-3, is DGGITQSPKYLFRKEGQNVTLSCEQNLNHDAMYWYRQDPGQGLRLIYYSQIVNDFQKGDIAEGYSVSREKKESFPLTVTSAQKNPTAFYLCASSIPTKLRADTQYFGPGTRLTVL.

The gene calls are TRBV25-1 and TRBJ1-5, with unresolved D. The germline V gene has CDR1 MGHDK and CDR2 SYGVNS. This CDR3 is 11 amino acids long. Trimming stripped 4 bases from V and 7 bases from J, with 5 bases between. The CDR3 loop is CASSVRQPQHF. DNA for the CDR3: TGTGCCAGCAGTGTGCGGCAGCCCCAGCATTTT.

Here the CDR3 DNA reads TGTGCCAGCAGTTTTACCCCCGGACACCGCTCTGGGGCCAACGTCCTGACTTTC. This codes for CASSFTPGHRSGANVLTF. The rearrangement joins TRBV27 to TRBJ2-6; tentative D call: TRBD1 (5 bases). The CDR3 loop spans 18 amino acids. In germline, CDR1 is MNHEY, CDR2 SMNVEV (reference sequence). Trimming took 3 bases from V and 0 from J, leaving 15 bases between them.

This chain links TRBV7-2 with TRBJ2-1; D is unresolved. The CDR3 extends over 14 amino acids. The germline V gene encodes CDR1 SGHTA and CDR2 FQGNSA. The V end lost 3 bases, the J end lost 5 bases, and 11 bases lay between the germline ends. The CDR3 spells CASSLVYTDNEQFF. The CDR3 coding sequence is TGTGCCAGCAGCTTGGTGTATACGGACAATGAGCAGTTCTTC.

This sequence joins TRBV11-2 and TRBJ2-5; 7 bases match TRBD1. From germline, CDR1 is SGHAT and CDR2 FQNNGV. After removal of 5 bases from V and 10 bases from J, the junction contained 7 bases not matched to a gene. The CDR3 is 12 amino acids. The CDR3 DNA reads as TGTGCCAGCAGCCGGGACAGAGAGGACCAGTACTTC. This encodes CASSRDREDQYF.

The V and J genes are TRBV27 and TRBJ2-7, with D unresolved. Trimming shortened V by 2 bases and J by 1 base, and 9 bases separated the two germline ends. The CDR3 has 14 amino acids. Germline assignment: CDR1 MNHEY and CDR2 SMNVEV (reference sequence). The chain's CDR3 is CASSLGGKSYEQYF. In DNA form, the CDR3 reads TGTGCCAGCAGTTTAGGCGGCAAATCCTACGAGCAGTACTTC.

The chain is built from TRBV12-3 or TRBV12-4 and TRBJ2-2, with D unclear. V lost 7 bases and J lost 2, with 5 bases in between. The CDR3 loop spans 12 amino acids. The CDR3 loop reads CASTENTGELFF. The CDR3 DNA reads TGTGCCAGCACCGAAAACACCGGGGAGCTGTTTTTT.

V gene TRBV5-4 combines with J gene TRBJ2-5; 9 bases line up with TRBD2. The V and J ends lost 4 bases and 3 bases, in that order; junction bases with no gene match: 7. CDR1 and CDR2 from the germline V gene are SGHNT and YYREEE (reference sequence). This CDR3 contains 15 residues. In DNA, the CDR3 is TGTGCCAGCAGCACCGTTATAGCGGGGGAAGAGACCCAGTACTTC. Its protein product is CASSTVIAGEETQYF.

The V gene is TRBV3-1 (or the pseudogene TRBV3-2), the J gene TRBJ1-1, with 7 bases that match TRBD1. Looked up from germline, CDR1 is LGHDT and CDR2 is YNNKEL (reference sequence). V gave up 4 bases and J gave up 1 base; unmatched junction bases: 3. The CDR3 has 14 residues. The CDR3 protein is CASSPRQGNTEAFF. CDR3 nucleotide sequence: TGTGCCAGCAGCCCCCGACAGGGGAACACTGAAGCTTTCTTT.

V gene TRBV12-3 or TRBV12-4 combines with J gene TRBJ2-7; the D is unclear. The ends were cut back, 1 base at V and 3 bases at J, with 4 bases in the middle. This CDR3 spans 12 amino acids. The CDR3 sequence is CASSLESYEQYF. The CDR3 DNA reads as TGTGCCAGCAGTTTAGAGAGCTACGAGCAGTACTTC.

V usage is TRBV24-1 and J usage is TRBJ1-1, with a possible D match to TRBD1 (5 bases). The germline CDR1 and CDR2 sequences are KGHDR and SFDVKD. V shed 4 bases and J shed 6 bases, with 8 bases lying between them. This CDR3 has 12 amino acids. CDR3 coding DNA: TGTGCCACCAGTGACCCAGGGTCTGAAGCTTTCTTT. Amino acids: CATSDPGSEAFF.

V is TRBV9 and J is TRBJ2-1, with 10 bases that match TRBD2. Germline-derived CDR1 and CDR2 are SGDLS and YYNGEE. The CDR3 has 16 residues. Trimming cost V 4 bases and J 5 bases; bases outside gene matches: 9. Here the CDR3 reads CASSLPLAGVDNEQFF. For the CDR3, the DNA is TGTGCCAGCAGCCTCCCTCTAGCGGGGGTGGACAATGAGCAGTTCTTC.

This clone was seen a few times. The rearrangement links TRBV6-4 to TRBJ2-3; 10 bases are shared with TRBD1. Germline CDR1 reads MRHNA; CDR2 reads SNTAGT. CDR3 length: 15 residues. With 0 bases clipped from V and 4 bases from J, the junction kept 1 base outside the gene matches. The CDR3 nucleotides are TGTGCCAGCAGTGACTCCGGGACAGGGGCAGATACGCAGTATTTT. Protein product: CASSDSGTGADTQYF.

The chain has TRBV5-1 and TRBJ1-5, with TRBD1 identical over 11 bases. The CDR3 length is 17 residues. V was pared by 3 bases and J by 0 bases, with 5 bases of the junction left unmatched. The germline V gene has CDR1 SGHRS and CDR2 YFSETQ. CDR3 in amino acids: CASSSGQGDYSNQPQHF. CDR3 nucleotides: TGCGCCAGCAGCTCGGGACAGGGGGATTATAGCAATCAGCCCCAGCATTTT. Combining the CDR3 with reference TRBV5-1 and TRBJ1-5 gives the whole variable domain KAGVTQTPRYLIKTRGQQVTLSCSPISGHRSVSWYQQTPGQGLQFLFEYFSETQRNKGNFPGRFSGRQFSNSRSEMNVSTLELGDSALYLCASSSGQGDYSNQPQHFGDGTRLSIL.

This clone has only a few counts. The V call is TRBV4-2, the J call TRBJ2-1; D perhaps matches TRBD1 (5 bases). This CDR3 comprises 17 residues. From germline, CDR1 is LGHNA and CDR2 YNFKEQ. Trimming took 4 bases from V and 2 from J, leaving 18 bases between them. CDR3 residues: CASSPLAGQGTYNEQFF. The CDR3, as DNA: TGTGCCAGCAGCCCCTTAGCCGGCCAGGGAACCTACAATGAGCAGTTCTTC.

V and J are TRBV6-4 and TRBJ2-1; D unclear. Deletions cut 0 bases from V and 10 bases from J, with 22 bases between. Per the germline V gene, CDR1 is MRHNA and CDR2 is SNTAGT. CDR3 length: 17 amino acids. In DNA form, the CDR3 reads TGTGCCAGCAGTGACTCGATAGCTATTCTTTCCCCTACCGAGCAGTTCTTC. This encodes CASSDSIAILSPTEQFF.

The chain is built from TRBV6-5 and TRBJ2-1, with a possible D match to TRBD2 (6 bases). In germline, CDR1 is MNHEY, CDR2 SVGAGI. V lost 5 bases, J lost 7 bases, and 18 bases lay in between. The CDR3 is made up of 15 amino acids. CDR3: CASSPPGGVGNEQFF. The CDR3 coding sequence is TGTGCCAGCAGTCCCCCGGGCGGGGTAGGTAATGAGCAGTTCTTC.

The J gene is TRBJ2-5, the V gene TRBV5-6; 12 positions agree with TRBD2. J lost 0 bases, V lost 1 base, and 4 bases had no gene match. The CDR3 covers 17 residues. The V gene's germline CDR1 is SGHDT and CDR2 YYEEEE. CDR3 sequence (DNA): TGTGCCAGCAGCTTGTTAAGGACTAGCGGGGACCAAGAGACCCAGTACTTC. It translates to CASSLLRTSGDQETQYF.

This chain links TRBV27 with TRBJ1-4; 7 bases fit TRBD1. The CDR3 length is 14 residues. With V trimmed by 3 bases and J by 14 bases, 12 bases remained unmatched. CDR1 and CDR2 from the germline V gene are MNHEY and SMNVEV (reference sequence). CDR3 DNA sequence: TGTGCCAGCAGTTTGAGAGTGGAGACAGGGCCTCTGTTTTTT. Protein: CASSLRVETGPLFF.

The chain employs TRBV27 and TRBJ1-1, with TRBD1 identical over 7 bases. Germline V gene lookup returns CDR1 MNHEY and CDR2 SMNVEV (reference sequence). Losses at the gene ends were 5 bases for V and 5 bases for J; bases not matched to a gene: 8. The CDR3 covers 14 residues. CDR3 sequence (DNA): TGTGCCAGCAGTGAACAGGGGTTTGGGACTGAAGCTTTCTTT. Its translation: CASSEQGFGTEAFF.

The table lists this clone with a count of one. One end of the junction does not line up with germline, which may come from a read error. The chain employs TRBV24-1 and TRBJ2-5; D is undetermined. CDR3 length equals 11 residues. Germline loops: CDR1 KGHDR, CDR2 SFDVKD. CDR3 residues: CATQKDEIQYF. CDR3 in DNA: TGTGCCACCCAAAAGGACGAGATCCAGTACTTC.

The genes are TRBV9 and TRBJ1-1, with D perhaps TRBD1 (5 bases). V lost 0 bases and J lost 1, with 16 bases in between. Per the germline V gene, CDR1 is SGDLS and CDR2 is YYNGEE. This CDR3 region has 17 residues. The CDR3 reads CASSVGHTGSKNTEAFF. The DNA of the CDR3 is TGTGCCAGCAGCGTAGGTCACACAGGTTCGAAGAACACTGAAGCTTTCTTT.

In its sample, this clone was seen a few times. The chain carries TRBV9 and TRBJ1-5, with TRBD1 matching 8 bases. Germline trimming cut 4 bases from V and 0 bases from J; bases unmatched to any gene: 3. Germline CDR1 and CDR2: SGDLS and YYNGEE. The CDR3 contains 15 residues. CDR3 sequence (DNA): TGTGCCAGCAGCCCCGGGACAGGTAGCAATCAGCCCCAGCATTTT. This encodes CASSPGTGSNQPQHF.

The rearrangement links TRBV27 to TRBJ1-5, with TRBD1 as a possible D gene (6 bases). This CDR3 spans 13 amino acids. The germline V gene has CDR1 MNHEY and CDR2 SMNVEV (reference sequence). V lost 8 bases, J lost 5 bases, and 13 bases lay in between. The CDR3 DNA sequence: TGTGCCAGCGGGACACCCACGGATCAGCCCCAGCATTTT. It is translated as CASGTPTDQPQHF.

The chain is built from TRBV28 and TRBJ2-1; 9 bases are a match to TRBD1. The J segment lost 7 bases and the V segment lost 4 bases, leaving 8 bases of the junction unmatched. This CDR3 is built from 15 residues. Germline CDR1 is MDHEN and CDR2 is SYDVKM. The CDR3 reads CASSSSGTGTNEQFF. In DNA form, the CDR3 reads TGTGCCAGCAGTTCGTCCGGGACAGGGACTAATGAGCAGTTCTTC. Supplemented by reference TRBV28 and TRBJ2-1, the full variable domain reads DVKVTQSSRYLVKRTGEKVFLECVQDMDHENMFWYRQDPGLGLRLIYFSYDVKMKEKGDIPEGYSVSREKKERFSLILESASTNQTSMYLCASSSSGTGTNEQFFGPGTRLTVL.

J is TRBJ2-7 and V is TRBV6-5; 8 bases agree with TRBD2. V was clipped by 6 bases and J by 2 bases; unmatched bases: 6. The germline V gene has CDR1 MNHEY and CDR2 SVGAGI. This CDR3 contains 14 residues. CDR3 residues: CASSPGGITYEQYF. Here the CDR3 DNA reads TGTGCCAGCAGCCCGGGAGGGATAACCTACGAGCAGTACTTC.

The rearrangement joins TRBV27 to TRBJ1-1; D is perhaps TRBD1 (6 bases). This CDR3 contains 16 residues. The germline V gene has CDR1 MNHEY and CDR2 SMNVEV (reference sequence). V lost 0 bases and J lost 0, with 11 bases in between. CDR3 loop: CASSLSRGGMNTEAFF. The CDR3 DNA follows: TGTGCCAGCAGTTTATCCAGGGGAGGGATGAACACTGAAGCTTTCTTT.